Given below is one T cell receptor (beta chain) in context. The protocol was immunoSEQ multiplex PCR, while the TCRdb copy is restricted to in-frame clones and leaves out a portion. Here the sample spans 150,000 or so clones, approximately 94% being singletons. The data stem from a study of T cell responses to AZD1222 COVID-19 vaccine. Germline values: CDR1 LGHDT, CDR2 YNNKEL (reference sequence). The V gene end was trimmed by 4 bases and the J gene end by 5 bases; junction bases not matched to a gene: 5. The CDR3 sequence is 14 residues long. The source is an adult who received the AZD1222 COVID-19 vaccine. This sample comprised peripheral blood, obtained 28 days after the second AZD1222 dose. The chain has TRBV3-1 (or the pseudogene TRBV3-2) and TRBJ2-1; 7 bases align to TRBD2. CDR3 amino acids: CASSPRAGNNEQFF. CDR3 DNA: TGTGCCAGCAGCCCGAGAGCGGGGAACAATGAGCAGTTCTTC.